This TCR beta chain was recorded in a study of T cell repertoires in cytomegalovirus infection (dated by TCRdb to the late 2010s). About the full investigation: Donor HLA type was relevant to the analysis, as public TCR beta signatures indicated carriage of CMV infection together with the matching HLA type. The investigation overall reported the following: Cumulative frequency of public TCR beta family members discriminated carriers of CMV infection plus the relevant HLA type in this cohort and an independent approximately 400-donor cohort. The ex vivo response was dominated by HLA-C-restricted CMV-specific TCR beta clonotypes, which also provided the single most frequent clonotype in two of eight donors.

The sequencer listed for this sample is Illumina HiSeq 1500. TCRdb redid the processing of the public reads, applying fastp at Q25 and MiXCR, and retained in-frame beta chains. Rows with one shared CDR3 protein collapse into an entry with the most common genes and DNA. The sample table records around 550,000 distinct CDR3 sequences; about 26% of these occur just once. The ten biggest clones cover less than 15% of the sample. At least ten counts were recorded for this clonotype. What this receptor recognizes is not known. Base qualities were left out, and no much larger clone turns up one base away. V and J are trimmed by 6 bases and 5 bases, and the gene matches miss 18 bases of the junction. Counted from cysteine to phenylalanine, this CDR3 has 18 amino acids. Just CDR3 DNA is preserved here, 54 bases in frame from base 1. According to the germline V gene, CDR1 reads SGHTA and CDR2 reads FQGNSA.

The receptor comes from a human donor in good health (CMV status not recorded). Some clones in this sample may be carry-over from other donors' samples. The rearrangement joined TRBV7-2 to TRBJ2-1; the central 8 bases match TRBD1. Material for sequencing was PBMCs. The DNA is TGTGCCAGCAGTTTAAGGTTCATCGGCAGGGGGCGCGACAATGAGCAGTTCTTC. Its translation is CASSLRFIGRGRDNEQFF.